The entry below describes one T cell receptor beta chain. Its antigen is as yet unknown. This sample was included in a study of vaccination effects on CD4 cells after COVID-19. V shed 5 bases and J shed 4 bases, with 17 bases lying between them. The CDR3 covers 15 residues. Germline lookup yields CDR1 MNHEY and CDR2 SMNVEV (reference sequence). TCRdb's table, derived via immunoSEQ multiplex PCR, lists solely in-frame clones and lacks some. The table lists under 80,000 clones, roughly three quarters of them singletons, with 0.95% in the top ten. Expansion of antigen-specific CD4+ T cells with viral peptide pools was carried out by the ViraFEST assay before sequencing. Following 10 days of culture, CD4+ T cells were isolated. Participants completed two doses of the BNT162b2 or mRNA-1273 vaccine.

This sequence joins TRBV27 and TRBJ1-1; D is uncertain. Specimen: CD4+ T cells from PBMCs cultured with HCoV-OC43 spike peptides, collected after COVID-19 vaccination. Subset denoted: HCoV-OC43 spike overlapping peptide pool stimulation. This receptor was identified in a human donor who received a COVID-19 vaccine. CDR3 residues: CASSARTAPATEAFF. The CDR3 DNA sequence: TGTGCCAGCAGTGCACGAACAGCACCAGCCACTGAAGCTTTCTTT.